Below, 24 T cell receptor beta chains from the same sample are listed, as sequenced in a study of shared clonotypes between healthy human individuals. Clones were sequenced by immunoSEQ multiplex PCR, and TCRdb holds only the in-frame ones, with some missing. The profile shows a few million clones, about 92% of them singletons. The specimen sequenced was naive CD4+ T cells sorted from blood. The subset: CD45RA+ positively selected. All receptors derive from a man aged 18 to 30 in good health.

The V and J genes are TRBV10-1 and TRBJ2-3; unclear D gene. Germline CDR1 is WNHNN and CDR2 is SYGVQD (reference sequence). V lost 2 bases to trimming and J lost 10 bases, with 10 bases between them. The CDR3 has 12 residues. CDR3 sequence (DNA): TGCGCCAGCAGTGAGAACGGGTTGTCGCAGTATTTT. Amino acid sequence: CASSENGLSQYF.

The CDR3, as DNA: TGCGCCAGCAGGAACTCCGGGGACAACTACGAGCAGTACTTC. It yields the protein CASRNSGDNYEQYF. This rearrangement joins TRBV5-1 to TRBJ2-7; D possibly corresponds to TRBD1 (6 bases). Per the germline V gene, CDR1 is SGHRS and CDR2 is YFSETQ. This CDR3 region has 14 residues. V was pared by 5 bases and J by 3 bases, with 15 bases between.

V and J are TRBV6-1 and TRBJ1-6; D uncertain. The ends were cut back, 7 bases at V and 1 base at J, with 8 bases in the middle. From germline, CDR1 is MNHNS and CDR2 SASEGT. CDR3 length: 14 amino acids. The CDR3 DNA reads TGTGCCAGCACTTTCGGGTCCTATAATTCACCCCTCCACTTT. Its translation: CASTFGSYNSPLHF.

The chain employs TRBV7-2 and TRBJ2-2; D uncertain. The CDR3 is 15 residues long. Germline V CDR1 and CDR2: SGHTA, FQGNSA. V shed 3 bases and J shed 1 base, with 9 bases lying between them. CDR3 sequence: CASSLPMLNTGELFF. CDR3 in DNA: TGTGCCAGCAGCTTGCCCATGTTGAACACCGGGGAGCTGTTTTTT.

This chain joins TRBV19 and TRBJ2-1, with 10 bases that match TRBD2. V lost 5 bases, J lost 3 bases, and 10 bases stayed unmatched. Looked up from germline, CDR1 is LNHDA and CDR2 is SQIVND (reference sequence). The CDR3 totals 17 residues. The CDR3 protein is CASSRASGSQYYNEQFF. The CDR3 DNA reads as TGTGCCAGTAGTCGGGCTAGCGGGAGCCAGTACTACAATGAGCAGTTCTTC.

The count of this clone is one. V and J are TRBV30 and TRBJ2-7; D uncertain. The CDR3 covers 12 residues. Germline assignment: CDR1 GTSNPN and CDR2 SVGIG (reference sequence). Trimming took 2 bases from V and 9 from J, leaving 14 bases between them. The CDR3 nucleotides are TGTGCCTGGAGTCGCCCTAGGGCGCCGCAGTACTTC. Amino acid sequence: CAWSRPRAPQYF.

In the case of this clone: The sample has other DNA sequences that encode this CDR3 too. This rearrangement joins TRBV5-5 to TRBJ2-5; 15 bases are a match to TRBD2. The CDR3 extends over 16 amino acids. V trimming: 3 bases; J trimming: 2 bases; junction bases outside the gene matches: 2. Germline V CDR1 and CDR2: SGHKS, YYEKEE (reference sequence). In DNA, the CDR3 is TGTGCCAGCAGCTCGGGACTAGCGGGGGGTCAAGAGACCCAGTACTTC. Protein product: CASSSGLAGGQETQYF. Based on the CDR3 plus reference TRBV5-5 and TRBJ2-5, the full variable domain is DAGVTQSPTHLIKTRGQQVTLRCSPISGHKSVSWYQQVLGQGPQFIFQYYEKEERGRGNFPDRFSARQFPNYSSELNVNALLLGDSALYLCASSSGLAGGQETQYFGPGTRLLVL.

The V and J genes are TRBV5-8 and TRBJ2-5; weak D call: TRBD1 (5 bases). The germline V gene encodes CDR1 SGHTS and CDR2 YDEGEE. The CDR3 sequence is 14 residues long. The ends were cut back, 3 bases at V and 5 bases at J, with 14 bases in the middle. CDR3 amino acids: CASSWTLTGETQYF. CDR3 DNA sequence: TGTGCCAGCAGCTGGACACTAACTGGGGAGACCCAGTACTTC.

The rearrangement links TRBV5-6 to TRBJ2-7; D is undetermined. The CDR3 loop spans 14 amino acids. The germline CDR1 and CDR2 sequences are SGHDT and YYEEEE. The V end lost 2 bases, the J end lost 3 bases, and 12 bases lay between the germline ends. The CDR3 spells CASSLSGLNYEQYF. For the CDR3, the DNA is TGTGCCAGCAGCTTATCCGGGCTCAACTACGAGCAGTACTTC.

The genes are TRBV5-6 and TRBJ1-3; no firm D call. V was clipped by 0 bases and J by 0 bases, with 10 bases between them. The CDR3 runs to 16 residues. CDR1 and CDR2 (germline): SGHDT, YYEEEE. CDR3 region: CASSLVGISSGNTIYF. In DNA, the CDR3 is TGTGCCAGCAGCTTGGTTGGGATTTCCTCTGGAAACACCATATATTTT.

The rearrangement links TRBV6-5 to TRBJ2-7; no clear D gene. This CDR3 spans 11 amino acids. V was trimmed by 5 bases and J by 7 bases, leaving 9 bases between them. CDR1 and CDR2 from the germline V gene are MNHEY and SVGAGI. The CDR3 reads CASSTPLEQYF. The DNA for the CDR3 is TGTGCCAGCAGTACTCCGTTGGAGCAGTACTTC.

The chain uses TRBV10-2 and TRBJ1-5, with a possible D match to TRBD1 (6 bases). The CDR3 sequence is 13 residues long. Trimming removed 6 bases from V and 3 bases from J, with 9 bases in between. The germline CDR1 and CDR2 sequences are WSHSY and SAAADI. The CDR3 loop reads CASRPGDNQPQHF. As DNA, the CDR3 is TGCGCCAGCAGGCCAGGGGACAATCAGCCCCAGCATTTT.

The J gene is TRBJ2-1, the V gene TRBV4-3; no clear D. The CDR3 consists of 15 residues. CDR1 and CDR2 from the germline V gene are LGHNA and YSLEER. Trimming cost V 5 bases and J 4 bases, with 15 bases left between them. For the CDR3, the DNA is TGCGCCAGCAGCGGGGAACTATCAATATACAATGAGCAGTTCTTC. This codes for CASSGELSIYNEQFF.

As concerns this clone: It may be a read error: a sequence one base away is much more abundant. The sample contains more than one DNA sequence encoding this CDR3. V gene TRBV7-2 combines with J gene TRBJ1-1, with unresolved D. Looked up from germline, CDR1 is SGHTA and CDR2 is FQGNSA. Trimming pared 1 base from V and 1 base from J, leaving 4 bases between. The CDR3 contains 13 residues. The CDR3 spells CASSLDPNTEAFF. CDR3 sequence (DNA): TGTGCCAGCAGCTTAGACCCGAACACTGAAGCTTTCTTT. The full variable domain, completed using reference TRBV7-2 and TRBJ1-1, is GAGVSQSPSNKVTEKGKDVELRCDPISGHTALYWYRQSLGQGLEFLIYFQGNSAPDKSGLPSDRFSAERTGGSVSTLTIQRTQQEDSAVYLCASSLDPNTEAFFGQGTRLTVV.

This chain uses TRBV30 with TRBJ2-7; D is uncertain. V lost 4 bases to trimming and J lost 6 bases, with 13 bases between them. Germline CDR1 is GTSNPN and CDR2 is SVGIG (reference sequence). This CDR3 is 12 amino acids long. Written as DNA, the CDR3 is TGTGCCTGGAAGGGCGGCTTAACCGAGCAGTACTTC. Translated: CAWKGGLTEQYF.

V usage is TRBV6-4 and J usage is TRBJ1-1; D is unresolved. Per germline, CDR1 MRHNA and CDR2 SNTAGT. This CDR3 is 13 amino acids long. Trimming took off 6 bases at V and 0 bases at J, with 8 bases between the two ends. CDR3 in amino acids: CASRGSMNTEAFF. Here the CDR3 DNA reads TGTGCCAGCAGGGGGTCAATGAACACTGAAGCTTTCTTT.

This clone came up once. J is TRBJ2-5 and V is TRBV9, with 8 bases fitting TRBD2. This CDR3 has 17 amino acids. V shed 3 bases and J 1 base; nucleotides not matched to a gene: 11. Germline CDR1 is SGDLS and CDR2 is YYNGEE. CDR3 region: CASSGGSTGGLQETQYF. In DNA, the CDR3 is TGTGCCAGCAGCGGAGGGTCCACGGGGGGGCTCCAAGAGACCCAGTACTTC.

This clone was seen a few times. The chain uses TRBV30 and TRBJ1-6, with no clear D. Trimming took off 4 bases at V and 9 bases at J, with 13 bases between the two ends. The CDR3 totals 13 residues. CDR1 and CDR2 from the germline V gene are GTSNPN and SVGIG (reference sequence). In nucleotides, the CDR3 is TGTGCCTGGACCGCCTCCATGGTTTCACCCCTCCACTTT. This gives the protein CAWTASMVSPLHF.

This sequence joins TRBV11-2 and TRBJ2-5; D call uncertain. Trimming took off 2 bases at V and 7 bases at J, with 14 bases between the two ends. Germline CDR1 reads SGHAT; CDR2 reads FQNNGV. The CDR3 totals 14 residues. The CDR3: CASSLLRSAGTQYF. The CDR3 DNA sequence: TGTGCCAGCAGCTTATTACGCTCCGCCGGGACCCAGTACTTC.

The V call is TRBV7-6, the J call TRBJ2-1, with 12 positions matching TRBD2. There are 17 residues in the CDR3. CDR1 and CDR2 from the germline V gene are SGHVS and FNYEAQ. The V segment lost 2 bases and the J segment 6 bases; nucleotides outside the gene matches: 8. CDR3 nucleotides: TGTGCCAGCAGCTTACTTGCGGCTAGCGGGAGGGCCAATGAGCAGTTCTTC. Protein product: CASSLLAASGRANEQFF.

The chain employs TRBV12-5 and TRBJ1-1, with TRBD1 as a possible D gene (5 bases). This CDR3 has 13 amino acids. Germline CDR1 reads LGHNT; CDR2 reads FRNRAP. V was cut by 1 base and J by 3 bases, with 6 bases left in between. The CDR3 sequence: CASGLGRDTEAFF. In nucleotides, the CDR3 is TGTGCTAGTGGTTTGGGCAGGGACACTGAAGCTTTCTTT.

Turning to this clone: The identical CDR3 is also encoded by other nucleotide sequences in the sample. The chain couples TRBV18 to TRBJ1-2, with D maybe TRBD1 (6 bases). CDR3 length equals 13 residues. Germline CDR1 KGHSH, CDR2 LQKENI. Trimming removed 3 bases at V and 5 bases at J, with 10 bases between. The CDR3 sequence: CASSPTGDYGYTF. The CDR3 bases are TGTGCCAGCTCACCGACAGGAGATTATGGCTACACCTTC. Full variable domain (missing parts from reference TRBV18 and TRBJ1-2): NAGVMQNPRHLVRRRGQEARLRCSPMKGHSHVYWYRQLPEEGLKFMVYLQKENIIDESGMPKERFSAEFPKEGPSILRIQQVVRGDSAAYFCASSPTGDYGYTFGSGTRLTVV.

This chain uses TRBV7-2 with TRBJ2-7; perhaps TRBD2 as D (5 bases). The CDR3 has 15 residues. Trimming stripped 5 bases from V and 0 bases from J, with 14 bases between. Germline CDR1 reads SGHTA; CDR2 reads FQGNSA. The CDR3 sequence is CASSPDLAGSYEQYF. CDR3 in DNA: TGTGCCAGCAGCCCTGATCTAGCAGGCTCCTACGAGCAGTACTTC.

V and J are TRBV5-1 and TRBJ2-5; 7 bases align to TRBD1. Trimming took 0 bases from V and 4 from J; bases not matched to a gene: 15. The CDR3 spans 18 residues. Germline assignment: CDR1 SGHRS and CDR2 YFSETQ. The CDR3 sequence: CASSLGFRARGSGETQYF. The DNA of the CDR3 is TGCGCCAGCAGCTTGGGGTTTAGGGCCAGGGGGAGCGGAGAGACCCAGTACTTC.